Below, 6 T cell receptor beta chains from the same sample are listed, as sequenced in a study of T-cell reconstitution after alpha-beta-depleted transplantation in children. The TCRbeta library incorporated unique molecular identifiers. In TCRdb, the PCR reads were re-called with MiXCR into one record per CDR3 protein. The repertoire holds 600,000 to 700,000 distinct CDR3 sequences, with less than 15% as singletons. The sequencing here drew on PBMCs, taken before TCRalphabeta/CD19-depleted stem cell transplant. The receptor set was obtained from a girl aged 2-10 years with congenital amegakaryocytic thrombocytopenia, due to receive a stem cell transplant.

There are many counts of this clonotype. The CDR3 bases are TGTGCCAGCAGCTTAAACCCGGACAGGGATGAGACCCAGTACTTC. This codes for CASSLNPDRDETQYF. This rearrangement joins TRBV7-7 to TRBJ2-5; 8 nucleotides agree with TRBD1. The CDR3 has 15 residues. Germline V CDR1 and CDR2: SSHAT, FNYEAQ (reference sequence). Trimming cost V 2 bases and J 5 bases; bases outside gene matches: 7.

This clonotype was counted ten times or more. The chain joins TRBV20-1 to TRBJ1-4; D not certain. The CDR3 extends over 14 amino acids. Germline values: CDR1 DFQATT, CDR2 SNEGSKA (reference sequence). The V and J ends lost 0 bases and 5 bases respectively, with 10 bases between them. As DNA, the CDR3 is TGCAGTGCTAGAGATTCGGGAAGGAATGAAAAACTGTTTTTT. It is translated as CSARDSGRNEKLFF.

As DNA, the CDR3 is TGCGCCAGCAGCGGACTACAGGGGGCTAACTATGGCTACACCTTC. Translating it yields CASSGLQGANYGYTF. The chain links TRBV5-1 to TRBJ1-2; 8 nucleotides match TRBD1. Germline V CDR1 and CDR2: SGHRS, YFSETQ. The CDR3 sequence is 15 residues long. V gave up 4 bases and J gave up 0 bases; unmatched junction bases: 5.

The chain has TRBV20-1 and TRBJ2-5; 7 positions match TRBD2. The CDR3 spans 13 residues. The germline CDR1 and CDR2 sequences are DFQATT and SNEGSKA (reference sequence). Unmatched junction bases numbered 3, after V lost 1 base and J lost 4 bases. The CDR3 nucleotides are TGCAGTGCTAGAGCGGGCGGGAGAGAGACCCAGTACTTC. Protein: CSARAGGRETQYF.

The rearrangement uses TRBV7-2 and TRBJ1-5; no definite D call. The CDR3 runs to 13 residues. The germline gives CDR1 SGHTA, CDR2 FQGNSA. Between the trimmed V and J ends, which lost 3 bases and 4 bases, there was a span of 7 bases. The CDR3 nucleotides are TGTGCCAGCAGCTTGGCTCGAAATCAGCCCCAGCATTTT. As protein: CASSLARNQPQHF.

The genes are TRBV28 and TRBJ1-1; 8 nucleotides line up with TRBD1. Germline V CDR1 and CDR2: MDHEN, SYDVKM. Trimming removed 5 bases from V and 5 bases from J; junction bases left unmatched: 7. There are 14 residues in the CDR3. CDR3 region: CASSLPRTGTEAFF. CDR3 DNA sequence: TGTGCCAGCAGTCTTCCCCGGACAGGGACTGAAGCTTTCTTT.